This T cell receptor (beta chain) was retrieved from a study of PD-1 blockade in classical Hodgkin lymphoma. The time point is: cycle 4 day 1 (C4D1), after more than five weeks of nivolumab. The patients all showed relapse after autologous stem cell transplantation, while their brentuximab vedotin exposure varied. Thawed PBMCs were the source of CD4+ T cells, purified by magnetic negative selection. The trim removed 4 bases at V and 5 bases at J, leaving 12 bases unmatched. The CDR3 sequence is 16 residues long. Germline CDR1 is MGHRA and CDR2 is YSYEKL. Some clones are missing from TCRdb's copy, which holds only in-frame ones; the method was immunoSEQ multiplex PCR. Altogether under 8,500 clones are present, roughly nine tenths being singletons, with the ten largest covering roughly 1.5%.

The sequence derives from a human donor with classical Hodgkin lymphoma. Source: CD4+ T cells from blood, taken before the fourth cycle of nivolumab. V and J are TRBV4-1 and TRBJ1-2; 8 bases match TRBD1. The CDR3 reads CASSRRTGQDTYGYTF. Written as DNA, the CDR3 is TGCGCCAGCAGCCGACGGACAGGGCAAGATACGTATGGCTACACCTTC.